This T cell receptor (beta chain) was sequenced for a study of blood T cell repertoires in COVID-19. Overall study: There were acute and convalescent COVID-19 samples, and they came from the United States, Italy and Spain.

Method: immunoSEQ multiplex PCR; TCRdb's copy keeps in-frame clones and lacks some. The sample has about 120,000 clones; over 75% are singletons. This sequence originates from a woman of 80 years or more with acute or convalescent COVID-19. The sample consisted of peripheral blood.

The CDR3, as DNA: TGTGCCAGCAGGGGAGGGGTGAACTATGGCTACACCTTC. Translating gives CASRGGVNYGYTF. The chain carries TRBV27 and TRBJ1-2, with D tentatively TRBD1 (5 bases). Germline V CDR1 and CDR2: MNHEY, SMNVEV (reference sequence). With 6 bases removed from V and 2 bases from J, the gap between germline ends came to 10 bases. CDR3 size: 13 residues.